This TCR beta chain was sequenced during a study of cytomegalovirus exposure and HLA in healthy donors. The repertoire was sequenced with immunoSEQ multiplex PCR; TCRdb's copy has only in-frame clones and lacks some. The table lists around 100,000 clones, around 84% of them singletons. The CDR3 is 17 residues long. Germline V gene sequence: CDR1 SEHNR, CDR2 FQNEAQ (reference sequence). Trimming cost V 5 bases and J 3 bases; bases outside gene matches: 14. Whole-study results and caveats: Per published reports, the classifier diagnosed cytomegalovirus status with high specificity and sensitivity.

With regard to this clone: Its antigen is not known.

V gene TRBV7-9 combines with J gene TRBJ2-7, with 9 bases that match TRBD1. This sequence originates from a man between 18 and 29 years old in good health and CMV-seropositive. Sequenced sample: PBMCs. The CDR3 sequence is CASSPVLTGQGGYEQYF. CDR3 bases: TGTGCCAGCAGCCCAGTACTTACGGGACAGGGTGGCTACGAGCAGTACTTC.